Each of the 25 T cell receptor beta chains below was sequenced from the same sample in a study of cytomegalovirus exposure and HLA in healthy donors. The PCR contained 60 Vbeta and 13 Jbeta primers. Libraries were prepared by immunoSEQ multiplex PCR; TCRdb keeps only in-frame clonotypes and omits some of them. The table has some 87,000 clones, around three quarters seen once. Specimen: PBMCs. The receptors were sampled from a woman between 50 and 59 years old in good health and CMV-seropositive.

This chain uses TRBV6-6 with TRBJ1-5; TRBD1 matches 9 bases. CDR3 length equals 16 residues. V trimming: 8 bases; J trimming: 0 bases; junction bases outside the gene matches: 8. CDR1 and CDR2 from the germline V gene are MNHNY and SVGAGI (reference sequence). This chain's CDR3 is CASPIRDRDSNQPQHF. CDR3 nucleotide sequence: TGTGCCAGCCCGATTCGGGACAGGGATAGCAATCAGCCCCAGCATTTT.

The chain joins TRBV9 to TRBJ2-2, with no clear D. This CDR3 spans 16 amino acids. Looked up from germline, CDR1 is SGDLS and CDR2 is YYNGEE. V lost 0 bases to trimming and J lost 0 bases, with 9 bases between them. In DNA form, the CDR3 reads TGTGCCAGCAGCGTAGTTCAGTTCGCGAACACCGGGGAGCTGTTTTTT. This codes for CASSVVQFANTGELFF.

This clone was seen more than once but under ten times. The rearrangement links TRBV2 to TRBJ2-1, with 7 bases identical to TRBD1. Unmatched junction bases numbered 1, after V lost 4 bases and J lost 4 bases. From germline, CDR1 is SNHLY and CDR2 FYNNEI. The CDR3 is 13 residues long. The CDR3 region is CASSGQGYNEQFF. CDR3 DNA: TGTGCCAGCAGTGGACAGGGTTACAATGAGCAGTTCTTC.

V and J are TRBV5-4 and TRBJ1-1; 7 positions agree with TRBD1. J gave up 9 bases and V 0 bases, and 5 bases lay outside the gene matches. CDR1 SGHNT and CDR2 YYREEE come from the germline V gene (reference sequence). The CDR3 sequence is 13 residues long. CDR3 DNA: TGTGCCAGCAGCTTGGGAAGACAGGGTCAAGCTTTCTTT. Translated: CASSLGRQGQAFF.

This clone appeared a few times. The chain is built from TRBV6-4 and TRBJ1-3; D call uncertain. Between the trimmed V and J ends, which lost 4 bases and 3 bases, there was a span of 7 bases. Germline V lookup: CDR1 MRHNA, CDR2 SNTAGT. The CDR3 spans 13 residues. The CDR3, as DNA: TGTGCCAGCAGTGGTATCTTTGGAAACACCATATATTTT. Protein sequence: CASSGIFGNTIYF.

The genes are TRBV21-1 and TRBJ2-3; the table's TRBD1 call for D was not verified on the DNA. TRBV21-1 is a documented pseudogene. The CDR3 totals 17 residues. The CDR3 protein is CASSRERIGTGTDTQYF. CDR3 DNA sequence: TGTGCCAGCAGCAGAGAAAGGATCGGGACAGGCACAGATACGCAGTATTTT.

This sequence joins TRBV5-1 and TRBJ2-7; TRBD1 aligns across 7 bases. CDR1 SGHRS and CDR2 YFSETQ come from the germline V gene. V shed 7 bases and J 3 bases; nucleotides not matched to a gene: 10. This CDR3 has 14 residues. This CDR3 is CASQQGTNSYEQYF. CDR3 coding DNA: TGCGCCAGCCAACAGGGGACGAATAGCTACGAGCAGTACTTC.

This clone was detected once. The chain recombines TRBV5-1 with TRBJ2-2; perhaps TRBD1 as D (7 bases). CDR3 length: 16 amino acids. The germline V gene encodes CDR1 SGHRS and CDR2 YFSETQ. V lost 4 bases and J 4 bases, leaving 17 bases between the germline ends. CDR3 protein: CASSTAFQGGTGELFF. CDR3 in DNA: TGCGCCAGCAGCACCGCCTTTCAGGGGGGCACCGGGGAGCTGTTTTTT.

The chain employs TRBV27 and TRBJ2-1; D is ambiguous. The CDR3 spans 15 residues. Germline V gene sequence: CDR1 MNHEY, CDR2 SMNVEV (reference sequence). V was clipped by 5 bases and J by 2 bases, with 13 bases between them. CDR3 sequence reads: CASSPVPSAYNEQFF. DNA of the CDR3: TGTGCCAGCAGTCCCGTTCCTAGTGCCTACAATGAGCAGTTCTTC.

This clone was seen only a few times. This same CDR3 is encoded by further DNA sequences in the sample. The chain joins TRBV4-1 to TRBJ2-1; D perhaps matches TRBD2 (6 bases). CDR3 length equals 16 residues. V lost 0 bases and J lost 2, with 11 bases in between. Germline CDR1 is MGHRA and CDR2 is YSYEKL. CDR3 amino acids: CASSQDGSGPYNEQFF. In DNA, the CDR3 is TGCGCCAGCAGCCAAGATGGTAGCGGACCCTACAATGAGCAGTTCTTC.

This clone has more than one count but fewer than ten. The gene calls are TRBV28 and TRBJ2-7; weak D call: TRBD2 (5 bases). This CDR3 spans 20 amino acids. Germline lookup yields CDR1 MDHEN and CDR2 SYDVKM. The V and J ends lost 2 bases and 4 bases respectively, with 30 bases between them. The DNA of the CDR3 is TGTGCCAGCAGTTTAAAGCTCTTACTGCTCGGCTCGGGATATTGGTACGAGCAGTACTTC. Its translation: CASSLKLLLLGSGYWYEQYF.

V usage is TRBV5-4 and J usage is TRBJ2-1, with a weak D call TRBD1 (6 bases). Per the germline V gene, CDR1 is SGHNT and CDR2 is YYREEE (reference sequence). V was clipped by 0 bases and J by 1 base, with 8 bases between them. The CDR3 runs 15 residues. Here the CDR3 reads CASSLAGTSYNEQFF. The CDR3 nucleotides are TGTGCCAGCAGCTTGGCAGGGACATCCTACAATGAGCAGTTCTTC. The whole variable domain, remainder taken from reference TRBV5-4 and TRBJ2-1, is ETGVTQSPTHLIKTRGQQVTLRCSSQSGHNTVSWYQQALGQGPQFIFQYYREEENGRGNFPPRFSGLQFPNYSSELNVNALELDDSALYLCASSLAGTSYNEQFFGPGTRLTVL.

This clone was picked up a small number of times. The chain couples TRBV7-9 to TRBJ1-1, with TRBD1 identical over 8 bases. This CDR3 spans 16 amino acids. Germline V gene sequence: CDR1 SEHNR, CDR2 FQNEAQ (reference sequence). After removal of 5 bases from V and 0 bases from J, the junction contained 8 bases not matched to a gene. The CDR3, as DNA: TGTGCCAGCAGCCCCGGACAGGGATATATGAACACTGAAGCTTTCTTT. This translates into CASSPGQGYMNTEAFF.

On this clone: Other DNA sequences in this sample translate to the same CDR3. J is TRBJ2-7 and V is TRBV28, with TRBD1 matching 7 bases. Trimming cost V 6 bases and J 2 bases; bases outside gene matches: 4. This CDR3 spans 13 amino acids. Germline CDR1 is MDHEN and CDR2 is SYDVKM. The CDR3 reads CASSRQGPYEQYF. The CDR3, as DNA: TGTGCCAGCAGCCGACAGGGACCCTACGAGCAGTACTTC.

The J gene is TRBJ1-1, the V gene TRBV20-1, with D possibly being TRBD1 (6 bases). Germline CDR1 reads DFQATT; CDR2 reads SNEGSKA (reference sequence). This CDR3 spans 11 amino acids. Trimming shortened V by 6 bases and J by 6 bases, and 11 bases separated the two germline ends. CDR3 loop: CSANRVPEAFF. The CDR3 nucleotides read TGCAGTGCCAACAGGGTCCCTGAAGCTTTCTTT.

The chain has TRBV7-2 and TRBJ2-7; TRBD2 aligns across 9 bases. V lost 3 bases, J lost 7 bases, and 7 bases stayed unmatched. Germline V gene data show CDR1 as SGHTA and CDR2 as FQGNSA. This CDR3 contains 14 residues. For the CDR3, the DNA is TGTGCCAGCAGCTTGATAGCGGGAGTAAGGGAGCAGTACTTC. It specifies CASSLIAGVREQYF.

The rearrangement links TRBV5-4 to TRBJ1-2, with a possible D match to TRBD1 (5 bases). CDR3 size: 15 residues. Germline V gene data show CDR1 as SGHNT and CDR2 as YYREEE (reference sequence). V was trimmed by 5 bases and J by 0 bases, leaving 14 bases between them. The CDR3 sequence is CASRSGGLANYGYTF. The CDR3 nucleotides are TGTGCCAGCAGATCGGGGGGGTTAGCTAACTATGGCTACACCTTC.

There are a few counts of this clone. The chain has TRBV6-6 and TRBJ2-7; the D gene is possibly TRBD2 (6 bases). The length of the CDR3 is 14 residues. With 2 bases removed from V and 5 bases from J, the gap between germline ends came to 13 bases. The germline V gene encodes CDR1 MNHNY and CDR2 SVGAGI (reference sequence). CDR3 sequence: CASSYEGLVDEQYF. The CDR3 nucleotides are TGTGCCAGCAGTTACGAGGGACTGGTCGACGAGCAGTACTTC.

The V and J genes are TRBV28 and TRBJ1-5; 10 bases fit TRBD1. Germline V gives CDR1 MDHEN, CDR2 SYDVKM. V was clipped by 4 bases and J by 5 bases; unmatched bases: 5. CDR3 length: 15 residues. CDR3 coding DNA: TGTGCCAGCAGTTCGTTGGACAGGGGGTATCAGCCCCAGCATTTT. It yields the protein CASSSLDRGYQPQHF. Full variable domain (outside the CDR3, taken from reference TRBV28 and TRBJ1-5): DVKVTQSSRYLVKRTGEKVFLECVQDMDHENMFWYRQDPGLGLRLIYFSYDVKMKEKGDIPEGYSVSREKKERFSLILESASTNQTSMYLCASSSLDRGYQPQHFGDGTRLSIL.

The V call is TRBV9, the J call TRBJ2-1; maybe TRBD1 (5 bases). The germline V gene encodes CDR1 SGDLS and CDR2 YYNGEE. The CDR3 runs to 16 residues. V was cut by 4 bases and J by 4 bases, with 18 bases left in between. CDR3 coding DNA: TGTGCCAGCAGCCCCACAGGCACTAACCTGTACAATGAGCAGTTCTTC. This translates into CASSPTGTNLYNEQFF.

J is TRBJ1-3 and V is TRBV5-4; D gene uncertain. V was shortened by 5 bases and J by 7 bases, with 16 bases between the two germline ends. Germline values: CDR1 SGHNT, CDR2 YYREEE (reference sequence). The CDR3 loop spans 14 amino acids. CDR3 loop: CASSAGQRGNTIYF. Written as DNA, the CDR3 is TGTGCCAGCAGTGCCGGGCAAAGAGGGAACACCATATATTTT. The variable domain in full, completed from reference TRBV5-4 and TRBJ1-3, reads ETGVTQSPTHLIKTRGQQVTLRCSSQSGHNTVSWYQQALGQGPQFIFQYYREEENGRGNFPPRFSGLQFPNYSSELNVNALELDDSALYLCASSAGQRGNTIYFGEGSWLTVV.

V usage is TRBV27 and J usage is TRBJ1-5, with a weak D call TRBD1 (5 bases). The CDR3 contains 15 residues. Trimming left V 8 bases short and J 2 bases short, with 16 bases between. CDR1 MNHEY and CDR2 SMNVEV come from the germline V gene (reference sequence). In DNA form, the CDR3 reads TGTGCCAGCGGGGGGGGACGCTATGGCAATCAGCCCCAGCATTTT. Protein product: CASGGGRYGNQPQHF.

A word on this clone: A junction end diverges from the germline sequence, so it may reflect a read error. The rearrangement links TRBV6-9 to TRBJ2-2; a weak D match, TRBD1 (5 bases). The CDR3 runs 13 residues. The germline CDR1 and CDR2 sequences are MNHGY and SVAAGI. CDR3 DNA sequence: TGTGCCAGCAAGGACACGAACGCCGGGGAGCTGTTTTTT. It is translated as CASKDTNAGELFF.

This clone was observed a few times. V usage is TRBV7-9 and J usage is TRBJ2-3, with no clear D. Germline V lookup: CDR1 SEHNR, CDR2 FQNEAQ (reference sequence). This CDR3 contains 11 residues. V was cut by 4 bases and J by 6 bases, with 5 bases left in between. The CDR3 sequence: CASSSVDTQYF. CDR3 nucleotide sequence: TGTGCCAGCAGCTCAGTGGATACGCAGTATTTT.

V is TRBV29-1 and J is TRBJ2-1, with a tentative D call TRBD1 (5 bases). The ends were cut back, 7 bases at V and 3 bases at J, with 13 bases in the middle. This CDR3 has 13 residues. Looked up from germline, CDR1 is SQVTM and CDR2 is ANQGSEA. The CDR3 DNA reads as TGCAGCGCCGGAGACAGTTTCTACAATGAGCAGTTCTTC. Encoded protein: CSAGDSFYNEQFF.